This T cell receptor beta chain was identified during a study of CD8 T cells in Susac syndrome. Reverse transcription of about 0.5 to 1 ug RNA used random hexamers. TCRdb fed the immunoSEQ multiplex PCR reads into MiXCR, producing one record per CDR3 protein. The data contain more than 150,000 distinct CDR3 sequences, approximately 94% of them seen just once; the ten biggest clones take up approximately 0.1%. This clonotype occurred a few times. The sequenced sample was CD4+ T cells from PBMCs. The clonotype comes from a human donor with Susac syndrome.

The CDR3 is CASSQVNTEAFF. The CDR3 DNA reads TGTGCCAGTAGTCAGGTGAACACTGAAGCTTTCTTT. J is TRBJ1-1 and V is TRBV3-1; no firm D call. This CDR3 contains 12 residues. Germline V CDR1 and CDR2: LGHDT, YNNKEL (reference sequence). V was clipped by 9 bases and J by 0 bases, with 8 bases between them.